The source of this TCR beta chain is a study of T-cell memory formation after mild COVID-19. General study points: Unconfirmed was the SARS-CoV-2 specificity of second-wave clones that peaked on day 37.

This clonotype appeared a few times. Antigen specificity is unknown. The CDR3 is made up of 14 amino acids. V gave up 4 bases and J gave up 0 bases; unmatched junction bases: 3. Germline CDR1 MNHEY, CDR2 SMNVEV (reference sequence). TCRdb redid the calling of the 5' RACE reads with MiXCR, one entry per CDR3 protein. The sample has around 250,000 distinct CDR3 sequences, approximately 16% seen once. The rearrangement links TRBV27 to TRBJ2-7, with 7 nucleotides matching TRBD1. Sequencing input: PBMCs or a T cell subset sorted from them (not recorded which). The TCR sequence derives from a man aged 18 to 29 who had mild COVID-19 (a few samples of this study predate the infection). Cell type and time point are not known. The CDR3 region is CASSSYRGSYEQYF. CDR3 in DNA: TGTGCCAGCAGTTCCTACAGGGGCTCCTACGAGCAGTACTTC.